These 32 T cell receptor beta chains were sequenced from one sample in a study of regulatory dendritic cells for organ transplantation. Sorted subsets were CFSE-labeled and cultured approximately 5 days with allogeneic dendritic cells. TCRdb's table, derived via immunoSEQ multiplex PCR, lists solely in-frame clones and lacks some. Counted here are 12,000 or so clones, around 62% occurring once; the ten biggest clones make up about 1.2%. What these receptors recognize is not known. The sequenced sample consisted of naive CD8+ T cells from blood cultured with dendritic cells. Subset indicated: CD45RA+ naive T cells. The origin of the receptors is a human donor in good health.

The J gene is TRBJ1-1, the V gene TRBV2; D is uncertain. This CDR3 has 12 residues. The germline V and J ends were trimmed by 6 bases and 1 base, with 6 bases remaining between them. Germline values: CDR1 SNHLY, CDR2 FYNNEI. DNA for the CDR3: TGTGCCAGCAGGTACGGGAACACTGAAGCTTTCTTT. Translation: CASRYGNTEAFF. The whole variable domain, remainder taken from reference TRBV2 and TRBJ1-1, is EPEVTQTPSHQVTQMGQEVILRCVPISNHLYFYWYRQILGQKVEFLVSFYNNEISEKSEIFDDQFSVERPDGSNFTLKIRSTKLEDSAMYFCASRYGNTEAFFGQGTRLTVV.

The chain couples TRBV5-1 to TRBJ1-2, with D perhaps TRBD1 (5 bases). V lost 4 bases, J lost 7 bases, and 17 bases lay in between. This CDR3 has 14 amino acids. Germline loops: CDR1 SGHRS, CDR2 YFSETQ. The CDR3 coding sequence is TGCGCCAGCAGCCCCGCAGGGATTACAGGTGGCTACACCTTC. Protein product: CASSPAGITGGYTF.

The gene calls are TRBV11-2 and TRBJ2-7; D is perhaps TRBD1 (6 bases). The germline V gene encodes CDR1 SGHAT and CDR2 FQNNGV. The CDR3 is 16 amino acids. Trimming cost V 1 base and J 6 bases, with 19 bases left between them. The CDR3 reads CASSLGIQGFDGEQYF. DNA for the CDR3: TGTGCCAGCAGCTTAGGGATACAGGGATTTGATGGCGAGCAGTACTTC.

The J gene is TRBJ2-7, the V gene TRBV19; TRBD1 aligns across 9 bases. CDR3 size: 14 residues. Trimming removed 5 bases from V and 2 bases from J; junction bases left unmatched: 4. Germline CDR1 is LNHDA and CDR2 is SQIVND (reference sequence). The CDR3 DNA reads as TGTGCCAGTAGTTTTGGGACAGGGACCTACGAGCAGTACTTC. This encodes CASSFGTGTYEQYF.

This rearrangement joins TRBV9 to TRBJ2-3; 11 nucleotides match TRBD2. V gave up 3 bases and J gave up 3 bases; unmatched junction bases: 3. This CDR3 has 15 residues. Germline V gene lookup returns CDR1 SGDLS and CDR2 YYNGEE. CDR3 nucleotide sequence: TGTGCCAGCAGCGGTAGCGGGGGGGGGACAGATACGCAGTATTTT. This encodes CASSGSGGGTDTQYF.

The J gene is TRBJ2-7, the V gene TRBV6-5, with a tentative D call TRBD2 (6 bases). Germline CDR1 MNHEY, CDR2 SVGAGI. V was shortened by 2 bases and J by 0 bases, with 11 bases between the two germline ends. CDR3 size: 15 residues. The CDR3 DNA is TGTGCCAGCAGTTACCGCGGGGCTAGCTCCTACGAGCAGTACTTC. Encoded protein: CASSYRGASSYEQYF.

CDR3 nucleotides: TGTGCCAGCAGTGAAGGGACTAGCGGGGGGGCGTACAATGAGCAGTTCTTC. Its protein product is CASSEGTSGGAYNEQFF. The V gene is TRBV6-4, the J gene TRBJ2-1; 16 nucleotides agree with TRBD2. The germline gives CDR1 MRHNA, CDR2 SNTAGT. This CDR3 is 17 amino acids long. The V and J ends lost 3 bases and 4 bases, in that order; junction bases with no gene match: 3.

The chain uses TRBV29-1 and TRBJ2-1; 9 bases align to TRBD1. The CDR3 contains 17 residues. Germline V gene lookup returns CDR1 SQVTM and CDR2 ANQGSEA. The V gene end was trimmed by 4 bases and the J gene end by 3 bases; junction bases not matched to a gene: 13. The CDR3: CSVGPSLRDRVYNEQFF. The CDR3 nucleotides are TGCAGCGTTGGCCCCTCATTACGGGACAGGGTCTACAATGAGCAGTTCTTC.

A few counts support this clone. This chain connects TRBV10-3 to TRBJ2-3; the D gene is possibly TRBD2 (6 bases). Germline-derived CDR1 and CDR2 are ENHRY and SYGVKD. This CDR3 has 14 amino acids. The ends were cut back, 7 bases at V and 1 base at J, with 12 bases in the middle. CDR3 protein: CAINPGLRTDTQYF. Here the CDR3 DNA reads TGTGCCATCAATCCGGGACTTCGCACAGATACGCAGTATTTT.

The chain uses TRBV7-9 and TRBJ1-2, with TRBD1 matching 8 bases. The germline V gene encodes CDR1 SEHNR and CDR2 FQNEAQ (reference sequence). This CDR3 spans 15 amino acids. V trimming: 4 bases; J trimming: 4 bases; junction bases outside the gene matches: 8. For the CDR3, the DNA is TGTGCCAGCAGCTCGTGGACAGGGAGTATCTATGGCTACACCTTC. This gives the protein CASSSWTGSIYGYTF.

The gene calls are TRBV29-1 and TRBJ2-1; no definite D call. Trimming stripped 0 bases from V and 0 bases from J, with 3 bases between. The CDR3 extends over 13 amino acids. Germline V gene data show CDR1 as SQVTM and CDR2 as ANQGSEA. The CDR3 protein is CSVEDSSYNEQFF. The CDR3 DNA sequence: TGCAGCGTTGAAGACAGCTCCTACAATGAGCAGTTCTTC.

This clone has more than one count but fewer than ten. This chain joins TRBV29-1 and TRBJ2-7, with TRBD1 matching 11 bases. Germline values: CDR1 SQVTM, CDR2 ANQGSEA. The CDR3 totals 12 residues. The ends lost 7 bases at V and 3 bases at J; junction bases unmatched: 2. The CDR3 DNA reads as TGCAGCGCTGGGACAGGGGGCTACGAGCAGTACTTC. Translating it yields CSAGTGGYEQYF.

The CDR3 is CASSISPSSGEQYF. CDR3 bases: TGTGCCAGCTCGATTTCGCCCTCTAGCGGCGAGCAGTACTTC. The rearrangement joins TRBV27 to TRBJ2-7; the match to TRBD2 covers 7 bases. The V segment lost 8 bases and the J segment 6 bases; nucleotides outside the gene matches: 13. Germline V gene lookup returns CDR1 MNHEY and CDR2 SMNVEV (reference sequence). CDR3 length: 14 amino acids.

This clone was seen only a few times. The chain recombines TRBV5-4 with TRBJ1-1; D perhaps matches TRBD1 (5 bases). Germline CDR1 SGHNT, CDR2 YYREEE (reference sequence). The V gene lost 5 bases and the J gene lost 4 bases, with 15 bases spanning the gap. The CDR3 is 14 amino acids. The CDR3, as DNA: TGTGCCAGCAGAGTGGGAGGGGAGGGCACTGAAGCTTTCTTT. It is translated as CASRVGGEGTEAFF.

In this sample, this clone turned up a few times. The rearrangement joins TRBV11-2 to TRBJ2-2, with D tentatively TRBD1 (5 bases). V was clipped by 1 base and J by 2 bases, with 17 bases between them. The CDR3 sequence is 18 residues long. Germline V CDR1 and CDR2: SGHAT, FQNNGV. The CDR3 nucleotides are TGTGCCAGCAGCTTAGTAATCTCGCTTGGGGCTAACACCGGGGAGCTGTTTTTT. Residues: CASSLVISLGANTGELFF.

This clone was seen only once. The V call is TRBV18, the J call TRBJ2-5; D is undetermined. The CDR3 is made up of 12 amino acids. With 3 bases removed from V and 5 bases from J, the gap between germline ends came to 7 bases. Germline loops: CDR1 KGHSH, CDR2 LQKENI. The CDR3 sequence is CASSPVEETQYF. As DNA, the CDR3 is TGTGCCAGCTCACCGGTTGAGGAGACCCAGTACTTC.

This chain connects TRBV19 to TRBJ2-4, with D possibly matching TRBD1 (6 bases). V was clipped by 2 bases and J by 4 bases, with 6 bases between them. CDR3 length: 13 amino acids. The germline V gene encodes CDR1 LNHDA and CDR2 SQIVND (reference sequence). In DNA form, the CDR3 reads TGTGCCAGTAGTATAACAGGGAAAAACATTCAGTACTTC. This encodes CASSITGKNIQYF.

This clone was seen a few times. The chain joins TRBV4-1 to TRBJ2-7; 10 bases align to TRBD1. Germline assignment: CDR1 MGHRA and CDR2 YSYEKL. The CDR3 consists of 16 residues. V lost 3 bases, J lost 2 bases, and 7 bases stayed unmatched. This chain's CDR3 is CASSQTDRGRAYEQYF. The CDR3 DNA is TGCGCCAGCAGCCAGACCGACAGGGGGCGAGCCTACGAGCAGTACTTC.

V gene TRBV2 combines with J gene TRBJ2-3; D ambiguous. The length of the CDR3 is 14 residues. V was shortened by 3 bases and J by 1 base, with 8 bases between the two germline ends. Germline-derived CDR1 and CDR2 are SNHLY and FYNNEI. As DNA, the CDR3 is TGTGCCAGCAGTGAGCTTACGGGCACAGATACGCAGTATTTT. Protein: CASSELTGTDTQYF.

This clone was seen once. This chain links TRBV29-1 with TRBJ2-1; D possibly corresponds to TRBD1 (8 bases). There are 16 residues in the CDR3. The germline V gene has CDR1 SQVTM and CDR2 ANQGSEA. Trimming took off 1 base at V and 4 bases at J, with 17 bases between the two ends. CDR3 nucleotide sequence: TGCAGCGTTGAAGGGGGGGGACAGGTTGGATACAATGAGCAGTTCTTC. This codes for CSVEGGGQVGYNEQFF.

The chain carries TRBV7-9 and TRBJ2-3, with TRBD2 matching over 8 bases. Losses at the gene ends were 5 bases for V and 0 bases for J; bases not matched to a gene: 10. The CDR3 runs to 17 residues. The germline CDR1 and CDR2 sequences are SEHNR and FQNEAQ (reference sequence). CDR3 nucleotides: TGTGCCAGCAGCCCAGAAGCCCTAGCGGGTAGCACAGATACGCAGTATTTT. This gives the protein CASSPEALAGSTDTQYF.

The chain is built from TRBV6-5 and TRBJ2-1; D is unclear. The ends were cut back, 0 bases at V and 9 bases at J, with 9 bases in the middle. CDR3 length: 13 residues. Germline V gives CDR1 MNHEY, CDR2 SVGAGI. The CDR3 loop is CASSYSSRLEQFF. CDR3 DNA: TGTGCCAGCAGTTACTCGTCAAGACTTGAGCAGTTCTTC.

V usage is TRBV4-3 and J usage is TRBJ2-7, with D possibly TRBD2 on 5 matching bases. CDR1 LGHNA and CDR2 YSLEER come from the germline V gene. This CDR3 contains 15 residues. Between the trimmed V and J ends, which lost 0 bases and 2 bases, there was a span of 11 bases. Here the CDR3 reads CASSQDRGGTYEQYF. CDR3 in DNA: TGCGCCAGCAGCCAAGACCGAGGAGGCACCTACGAGCAGTACTTC.

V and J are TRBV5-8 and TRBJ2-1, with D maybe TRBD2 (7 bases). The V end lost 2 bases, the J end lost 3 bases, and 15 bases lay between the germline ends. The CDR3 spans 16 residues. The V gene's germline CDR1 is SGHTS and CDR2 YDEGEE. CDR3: CASSLSRGAVYNEQFF. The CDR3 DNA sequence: TGTGCCAGCAGCTTAAGTCGGGGGGCTGTCTACAATGAGCAGTTCTTC. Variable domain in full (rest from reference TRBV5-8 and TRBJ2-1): EAGVTQSPTHLIKTRGQQATLRCSPISGHTSVYWYQQALGLGLQFLLWYDEGEERNRGNFPPRFSGRQFPNYSSELNVNALELEDSALYLCASSLSRGAVYNEQFFGPGTRLTVL.

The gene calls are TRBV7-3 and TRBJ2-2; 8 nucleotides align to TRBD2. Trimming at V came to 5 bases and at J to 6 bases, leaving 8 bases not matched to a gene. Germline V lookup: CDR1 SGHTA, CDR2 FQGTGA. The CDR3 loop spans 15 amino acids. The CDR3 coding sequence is TGTGCCAGCAGCCCCCGGGGGGGCTTGGCCGGGGAGCTGTTTTTT. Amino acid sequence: CASSPRGGLAGELFF.

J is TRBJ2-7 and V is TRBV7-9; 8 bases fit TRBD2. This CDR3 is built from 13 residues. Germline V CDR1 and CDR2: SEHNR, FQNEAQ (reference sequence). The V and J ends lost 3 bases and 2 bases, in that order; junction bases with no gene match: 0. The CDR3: CASSLGLAYEQYF. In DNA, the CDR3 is TGTGCCAGCAGCTTGGGACTAGCCTACGAGCAGTACTTC.

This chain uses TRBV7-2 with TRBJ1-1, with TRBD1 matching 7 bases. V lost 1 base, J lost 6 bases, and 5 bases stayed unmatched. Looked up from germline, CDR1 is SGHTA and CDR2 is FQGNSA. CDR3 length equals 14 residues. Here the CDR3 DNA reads TGTGCCAGCAGCTTAGTGACAGGGAGTGCTGAAGCTTTCTTT. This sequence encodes CASSLVTGSAEAFF.

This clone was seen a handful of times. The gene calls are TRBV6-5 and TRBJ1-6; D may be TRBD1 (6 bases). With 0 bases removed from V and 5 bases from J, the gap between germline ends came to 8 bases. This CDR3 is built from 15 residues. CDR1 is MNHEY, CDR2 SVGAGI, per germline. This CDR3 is CASSYSWTDNSPLHF. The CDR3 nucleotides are TGTGCCAGCAGTTACTCGTGGACAGATAATTCACCCCTCCACTTT.

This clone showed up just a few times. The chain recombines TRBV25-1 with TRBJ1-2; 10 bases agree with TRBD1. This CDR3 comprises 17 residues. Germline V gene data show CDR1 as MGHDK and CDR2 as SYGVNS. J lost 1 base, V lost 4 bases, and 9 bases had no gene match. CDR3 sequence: CASSAIRQGAINYGYTF. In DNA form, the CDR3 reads TGTGCCAGCAGTGCCATACGACAGGGGGCCATTAACTATGGCTACACCTTC.

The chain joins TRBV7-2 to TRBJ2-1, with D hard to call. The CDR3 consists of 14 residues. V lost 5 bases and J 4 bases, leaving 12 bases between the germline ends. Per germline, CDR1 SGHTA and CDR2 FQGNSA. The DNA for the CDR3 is TGTGCCAGCAGCCCACCGACGCGGTACAATGAGCAGTTCTTC. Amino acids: CASSPPTRYNEQFF. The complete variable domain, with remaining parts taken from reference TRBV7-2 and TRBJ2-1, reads GAGVSQSPSNKVTEKGKDVELRCDPISGHTALYWYRQSLGQGLEFLIYFQGNSAPDKSGLPSDRFSAERTGGSVSTLTIQRTQQEDSAVYLCASSPPTRYNEQFFGPGTRLTVL.

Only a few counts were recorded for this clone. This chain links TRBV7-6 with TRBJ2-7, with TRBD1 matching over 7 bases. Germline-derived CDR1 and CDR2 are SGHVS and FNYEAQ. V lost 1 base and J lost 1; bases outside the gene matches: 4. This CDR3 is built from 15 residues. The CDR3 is CASSLETGRSYEQYF. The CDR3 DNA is TGTGCCAGCAGCTTAGAGACAGGGCGTTCCTACGAGCAGTACTTC.

The CDR3 DNA reads TGTGCCAGCAGCTTGGTAGCGGACTATGGCTACACCTTC. Translating it yields CASSLVADYGYTF. J is TRBJ1-2 and V is TRBV5-6, with unresolved D. CDR1 is SGHDT, CDR2 YYEEEE, per germline. V lost 0 bases, J lost 3 bases, and 6 bases lay in between. The CDR3 sequence is 13 residues long.